The 4 T cell receptor beta chains given below trace back to one sample, sequenced in a study of chemoradiotherapy in HPV16-positive cancers. Measured with immunoSEQ multiplex PCR; TCRdb has only the in-frame clones, and not every one. Here the sample spans fewer than 20,000 clones, under 90% being singletons. The source material was blood, sampled from a patient who underwent chemoradiotherapy. The receptors derive from a human donor with HPV-associated anogenital cancer.

This chain links TRBV27 with TRBJ2-1; 10 bases map to TRBD2. Trimming at V came to 3 bases and at J to 7 bases, leaving 12 bases not matched to a gene. The CDR3 runs to 17 residues. Germline V gives CDR1 MNHEY, CDR2 SMNVEV (reference sequence). This CDR3 reads CASSFQVSSGRTNEQFF. The CDR3, as DNA: TGTGCCAGCAGTTTCCAAGTAAGTAGCGGGAGGACGAATGAGCAGTTCTTC.

This chain connects TRBV6-6 to TRBJ2-7; D is unresolved. Per germline, CDR1 MNHNY and CDR2 SVGAGI (reference sequence). This CDR3 is 10 amino acids long. Trimming left V 6 bases short and J 3 bases short, with 3 bases between. The CDR3 sequence is CASRDYEQYF. The CDR3 nucleotides are TGTGCCAGCAGGGACTACGAGCAGTACTTC.

The chain has TRBV13 and TRBJ2-1, with TRBD2 identical over 9 bases. J was trimmed by 9 bases and V by 5 bases; bases with no gene match: 11. Germline assignment: CDR1 PRHDT and CDR2 FYEKMQ (reference sequence). This CDR3 is built from 15 residues. DNA for the CDR3: TGTGCCAGCAGCCGCGTAGGGCTAGCGGGGATTGAGCAGTTCTTC. Its protein is CASSRVGLAGIEQFF. The complete variable domain, with remaining parts taken from reference TRBV13 and TRBJ2-1, reads AAGVIQSPRHLIKEKRETATLKCYPIPRHDTVYWYQQGPGQDPQFLISFYEKMQSDKGSIPDRFSAQQFSDYHSELNMSSLELGDSALYFCASSRVGLAGIEQFFGPGTRLTVL.

The V gene is TRBV19, the J gene TRBJ1-2; D unresolved. V was trimmed by 2 bases and J by 2 bases, leaving 12 bases between them. CDR3 length equals 15 residues. Per germline, CDR1 LNHDA and CDR2 SQIVND (reference sequence). CDR3 protein: CASSISAGGNYGYTF. The CDR3 DNA reads as TGTGCCAGTAGTATATCAGCGGGTGGGAACTATGGCTACACCTTC.